The rows below give T cell receptor beta chains drawn from one sample of a study of cytomegalovirus exposure and HLA in healthy donors. Assay used: immunoSEQ multiplex PCR; TCRdb lists only in-frame clones, some missing. The sample carries 160,000 or so clones, 80% to 85% recorded once. The sample consisted of PBMCs. The receptors shown here come from a woman aged 18-29 years in good health and CMV-seronegative. The CDR3 runs from the conserved cysteine through the conserved F or W. The order of the fields is V gene, clone size, D gene, J gene, CDR3 protein, CDR3 DNA. D genes are given only for firm matches. Not all rows give a size; the values are once, few, many and, for expanded clones, a class.

TRBV19	NA	TRBD1	TRBJ1-1	CASSTQGERVTEAFF	TGTGCCAGTAGTACCCAGGGGGAACGAGTCACTGAAGCTTTCTTT
TRBV30	NA	TRBD2	TRBJ2-7	CAWSVYRGGPSYEQYF	TGTGCCTGGAGTGTATATCGGGGGGGGCCCTCCTACGAGCAGTACTTC
TRBV28	NA	TRBD1	TRBJ1-2	CASSLRAGGNYGYTF	TGTGCCAGCAGTTTAAGGGCAGGGGGCAACTATGGCTACACCTTC
TRBV18	NA	TRBD1	TRBJ1-4	CASSPSHAWTGSTNEKLFF	TGTGCCAGCTCACCCTCCCACGCCTGGACAGGGTCGACTAATGAAAAACTGTTTTTT
TRBV15	NA	NA	TRBJ1-4	CATSPRRTADEKLFF	TGTGCCACCAGCCCAAGGAGGACGGCTGACGAAAAACTGTTTTTT
TRBV23-1	NA	NA	TRBJ1-2	CAIKIRSIRLSVASYGYTF	TGCGCCATCAAAATTAGGAGCATACGTCTCAGCGTCGCCTCCTATGGCTACACCTTC
TRBV6-5	NA	NA	TRBJ2-2	CASSYGRGDTGELFF	TGTGCCAGCAGTTACGGCAGGGGGGACACCGGGGAGCTGTTTTTT
TRBV5-1	once	NA	TRBJ1-3	CASSLEGRAGNTIYF	TGCGCCAGCAGCTTGGAGGGCAGGGCTGGAAACACCATATATTTT
TRBV6-1	NA	NA	TRBJ2-7	CASSEGRNYEQYF	TGTGCCAGCAGTGAAGGGAGAAACTACGAGCAGTACTTC
TRBV5-1	NA	TRBD1	TRBJ1-6	CASSPGDRNSPLHF	TGCGCCAGCAGCCCCGGGGACAGGAATTCACCCCTCCACTTT
TRBV30	NA	TRBD1	TRBJ2-7	CAQSPGQGAYEQYF	TGTGCCCAGTCTCCGGGACAGGGGGCGTACGAGCAGTACTTC
TRBV27	few	TRBD2	TRBJ2-1	CASSSLRLAGGPGEQFF	TGTGCCAGCAGTTCACTCAGACTAGCGGGGGGGCCTGGTGAGCAGTTCTTC
TRBV19	NA	TRBD1	TRBJ1-6	CASSIRQGRYNSPLHF	TGTGCCAGTAGTATACGACAGGGTCGGTATAATTCACCCCTCCACTTT
TRBV5-1	NA	TRBD1	TRBJ1-2	CASSSVGSGQGLYGYTF	TGCGCCAGCAGCTCGGTTGGCTCGGGACAGGGGCTGTATGGCTACACCTTC
TRBV6-5	NA	NA	TRBJ1-2	CASSYGQPNYGYTF	TGTGCCAGCAGTTACGGCCAACCAAACTATGGCTACACCTTC
TRBV19	once	TRBD1	TRBJ1-2	CASRAGTGGDATSYTF	TGTGCCAGTAGAGCCGGGACAGGGGGCGACGCGACGAGCTACACCTTC
TRBV19	NA	NA	TRBJ1-2	CASSIAGGRPLIYGYTF	TGTGCCAGTAGTATCGCTGGGGGCCGTCCCCTCATATATGGCTACACCTTC
TRBV6-1	NA	NA	TRBJ2-4	CASSEFGVYSLAKNIQYF	TGTGCCAGCAGTGAATTCGGTGTCTACTCTTTAGCCAAAAACATTCAGTACTTC
TRBV9	NA	TRBD1	TRBJ1-1	CASSIAPGTVGTEAFF	TGTGCCAGCAGCATAGCCCCCGGGACAGTGGGCACTGAAGCTTTCTTT
TRBV6-1	NA	NA	TRBJ2-5	CASSEPRQYQETQYF	TGTGCCAGCAGTGAACCGAGGCAGTACCAAGAGACCCAGTACTTC
TRBV19	NA	NA	TRBJ1-5	CASSGDRNLGQPQHF	TGTGCCAGTAGTGGCGACAGAAACCTTGGGCAGCCCCAGCATTTT
TRBV5-8	NA	TRBD1	TRBJ1-2	CASSRTGYGYTF	TGTGCCAGCAGCAGGACAGGGTATGGCTACACCTTC
TRBV27	NA	TRBD1	TRBJ1-4	CASSLTGTNEKLFF	TGTGCCAGCAGTTTGACAGGGACTAATGAAAAACTGTTTTTT
TRBV7-9	NA	NA	TRBJ1-2	CASSLGTVNYGYTF	TGTGCCAGCAGCTTAGGGACAGTAAACTATGGCTACACCTTC
TRBV6-6	few	TRBD1	TRBJ2-5	CASRLTGGAVKETQYF	TGTGCCAGCAGACTTACAGGGGGCGCGGTGAAAGAGACCCAGTACTTC
TRBV14	NA	NA	TRBJ2-3	CASSPLEPDTQYF	TGTGCCAGCAGCCCCCTAGAGCCAGATACGCAGTATTTT
TRBV6-5	NA	NA	TRBJ1-4	CASSGRKNEKLFF	TGTGCCAGCAGTGGCAGAAAAAATGAAAAACTGTTTTTT
TRBV9	NA	TRBD1	TRBJ1-2	CASSAVTGGGYTF	TGTGCCAGCAGCGCGGTGACAGGGGGGGGCTACACCTTC
TRBV11-2	NA	TRBD1	TRBJ2-7	CASSSPRTGRYEQYF	TGTGCCAGCAGCTCCCCCCGGACAGGGAGGTACGAGCAGTACTTC
TRBV6-1	NA	TRBD1	TRBJ2-7	CAGRQGAFYEQYF	TGTGCCGGCCGACAGGGGGCGTTTTACGAGCAGTACTTC
TRBV27	NA	NA	TRBJ2-7	CASSPTGYEQYF	TGTGCCAGCAGCCCCACCGGTTACGAGCAGTACTTC
TRBV11-2	NA	NA	TRBJ2-1	CASSRLLGEQFF	TGTGCCAGCAGCCGACTACTCGGGGAGCAGTTCTTC